A selection of T cell receptor beta chains follows, all from one sample in a study of regulatory T cells in long-lasting Graves disease. TCRdb reprocessed the multiplex PCR reads via MiXCR and lists one record per CDR3 protein. This sample has 650,000 to 700,000 distinct CDR3 sequences; approximately 29% occur once, and the top ten carry under 55%. The input for sequencing was peripheral blood mononuclear cells (PBMCs), taken when the disease was refractory, from a patient treated with antithyroid drugs. The origin of the receptors is a female donor with Graves disease. CDR3s include the opening cysteine and the closing phenylalanine or tryptophan.

v_call	j_call	cdr3_aa
TRBV4-1	TRBJ2-7	CASSQGLVRSYEQYF
TRBV28	TRBJ1-2	CASSSVGDYYGYTF
TRBV28	TRBJ1-5	CASSLNLDFSNQPQHF
TRBV12-5	TRBJ1-2	CASGLVHIGTNLNYGYTF
TRBV24-1	TRBJ1-5	CATSAGAGGSNQPQHF
TRBV29-1	TRBJ2-2	CSVEEGDGELFF
TRBV20-1	TRBJ1-5	CSALQGNQPQHF
TRBV19	TRBJ2-5	CASSFAEETQYF
TRBV5-1	TRBJ1-1	CASSFGGDGAFF
TRBV12-3/TRBV12-4	TRBJ2-5	CASSVQGGGQETQYF
TRBV7-2	TRBJ2-5	CASSLEDRRETQYF
TRBV12-3/TRBV12-4	TRBJ1-5	CASTLRRPGGYSNQPQHF
TRBV6-2/TRBV6-3	TRBJ2-6	CASRTLQRANVLTF
TRBV6-1	TRBJ2-5	CASSLAYEMRETQYF
TRBV27	TRBJ2-7	CASSWGYRDEQYF
TRBV7-3	TRBJ1-1	CASSSGPSNTEAFF
TRBV28	TRBJ1-5	CASGTGPQHF
TRBV2	TRBJ2-2	CASSDSYPGELFF
TRBV27	TRBJ1-1	CASISRGGLGTEAFF
TRBV19	TRBJ1-5	CASSIGHTGVPSNQPQHF
TRBV30	TRBJ1-1	CAWISEGSSTEAFF
TRBV5-1	TRBJ1-1	CASSLDRMMNTEAFF
TRBV10-3	TRBJ2-7	CAISESDRAYEQYF
TRBV28	TRBJ1-2	CASSLFGRPNYGYTF
TRBV11-2	TRBJ2-7	CASSTNGYEQYF
TRBV20-1	TRBJ1-5	CSARVGQGAEPQHF
TRBV20-1	TRBJ2-7	CSARDLSSGTYEQYF
TRBV6-2/TRBV6-3	TRBJ1-3	CASSYADGQFSGNTIYF
TRBV11-2	TRBJ1-5	CASSSGQGLWPQHF
TRBV29-1	TRBJ1-4	CSAMTGGGEKLFF